The 6 T cell receptor beta chains below were found in one sample sequenced in a study of cytotoxic CD8 clonotypes in ibrutinib-treated CLL. The repertoire was sequenced with immunoSEQ multiplex PCR; TCRdb's copy has only in-frame clones and lacks some. The profile shows around 160,000 clones, roughly 77% of them singletons. Sequenced here: PBMCs, sampled after 12 months of ibrutinib treatment. These receptors all come from a human donor with chronic lymphocytic leukemia.

The genes are TRBV19 and TRBJ1-2; no reliable D call. This CDR3 has 13 amino acids. Looked up from germline, CDR1 is LNHDA and CDR2 is SQIVND (reference sequence). V lost 0 bases and J lost 2, with 4 bases in between. The CDR3 here is CASSIEGNYGYTF. As DNA, the CDR3 is TGTGCCAGTAGTATAGAAGGGAACTATGGCTACACCTTC.

The rearrangement uses TRBV6-5 and TRBJ1-5; a weak D match, TRBD1 (5 bases). Germline assignment: CDR1 MNHEY and CDR2 SVGAGI. This CDR3 contains 15 residues. Trimming stripped 0 bases from V and 2 bases from J, with 8 bases between. CDR3: CASSYSGGGNQPQHF. CDR3 DNA: TGTGCCAGCAGTTACTCCGGAGGGGGCAATCAGCCCCAGCATTTT.

The chain has TRBV5-6 and TRBJ1-1; the D gene is possibly TRBD1 (5 bases). CDR3 length: 13 amino acids. V was clipped by 1 base and J by 3 bases, with 7 bases between them. Germline CDR1 and CDR2: SGHDT and YYEEEE. The CDR3 loop is CASSLLRDTEAFF. The CDR3 DNA is TGTGCCAGCAGCTTGCTCAGGGACACTGAAGCTTTCTTT.

V and J are TRBV7-2 and TRBJ2-7; tentative D call: TRBD1 (5 bases). From germline, CDR1 is SGHTA and CDR2 FQGNSA. This CDR3 is built from 14 residues. V shed 4 bases and J shed 6 bases, with 16 bases lying between them. This CDR3 reads CASSSRGSPLEQYF. CDR3 coding DNA: TGTGCCAGCAGCTCTAGGGGTTCGCCCCTCGAGCAGTACTTC.

This clone was counted only a few times. The chain recombines TRBV29-1 with TRBJ2-3; the D is unclear. Germline V gene sequence: CDR1 SQVTM, CDR2 ANQGSEA. The CDR3 covers 12 residues. V was clipped by 6 bases and J by 1 base, with 8 bases between them. CDR3 nucleotides: TGCAGCGTCCGGTTCGGCACAGATACGCAGTATTTT. It yields the protein CSVRFGTDTQYF.

J is TRBJ2-1 and V is TRBV4-3; no reliable D call. The CDR3 contains 15 residues. V lost 0 bases and J lost 2, with 8 bases in between. CDR1 is LGHNA, CDR2 YSLEER, per germline. This CDR3 reads CASSQDRAAYNEQFF. DNA of the CDR3: TGCGCCAGCAGCCAAGATCGTGCCGCCTACAATGAGCAGTTCTTC.